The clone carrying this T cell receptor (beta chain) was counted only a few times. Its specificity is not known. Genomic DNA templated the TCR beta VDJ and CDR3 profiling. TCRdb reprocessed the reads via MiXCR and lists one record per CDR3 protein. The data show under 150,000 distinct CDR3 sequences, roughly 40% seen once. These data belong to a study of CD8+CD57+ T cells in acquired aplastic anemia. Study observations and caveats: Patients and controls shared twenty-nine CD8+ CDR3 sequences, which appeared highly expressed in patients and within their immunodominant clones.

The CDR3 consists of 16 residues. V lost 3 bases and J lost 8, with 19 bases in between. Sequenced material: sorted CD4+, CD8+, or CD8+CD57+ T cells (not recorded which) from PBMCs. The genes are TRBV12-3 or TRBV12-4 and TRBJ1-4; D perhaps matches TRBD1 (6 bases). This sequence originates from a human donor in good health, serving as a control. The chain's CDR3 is CASSLNPGAGEEKLFF. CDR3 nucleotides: TGTGCCAGCAGTTTGAATCCCGGGGCAGGGGAAGAAAAACTGTTTTTT.